The subject of this entry is one T cell receptor (beta chain). Its antigen is not yet known. Qualities for individual bases were not recorded, and no much larger clone is one base off. Including cysteine and phenylalanine, the CDR3 has 13 amino acids. Solely the CDR3 DNA is kept, with 39 bases framed from the first base. The trim is 4 bases for V and 4 bases for J, with a gap of 11 bases between the germline ends. CDR1 and CDR2 are drawn from the germline V gene (reference sequence): SEHNR, FQNEAQ. The cohort comprised 710 or so healthy bone marrow donors. At the time of sampling, all cohort members were nominally healthy, though unrecorded immune exposures were likely present. Of the 700 or so cohort members, more than 250 had a positive CMV serostatus and about 400 had a negative one, while no CMV serostatus was recorded for the donor. A peripheral blood sample was provided by each donor, and peripheral blood mononuclear cells were used for TCR beta sequencing. Genomic DNA was extracted from the blood cell samples with the Qiagen DNeasy Blood Extraction Kit.

This entry is derived from a study of cytomegalovirus exposure and HLA in healthy donors (dated by TCRdb to about 2017). The study in broad terms: An earlier analysis of around 600 of the donors reported approximately 300 Gb of sequence data and some 120 million unique TCR beta sequences from 150 million to 200 million T cells. An early release covering some 640 HLA-typed donors comprised about 300 gigabases of sequencing data and around 80 million unique TCR sequences. Among the roughly 370 genotyped donors, about 85% belonged to the genetic ancestry cluster associated with self-reported Caucasian donors. The aim of the study was to test whether cataloging public T cell receptors could identify signatures of past pathogen exposure. The study profiled the T cell repertoires of under 850 subjects by immunosequencing and related them to cytomegalovirus serostatus. In addition to the first cohort of roughly 700 subjects, a separate validation cohort of 130 or so different subjects was used. To predict cytomegalovirus infection status, the study combined high-throughput TCR immunosequencing, statistical association of individual TCRs with disease status, and machine learning. A later analysis re-analyzed previously published TCR beta repertoires from approximately 670 donors and added high-resolution HLA genotyping to study TCR occurrence patterns. The later analysis used no new phenotypic data to find candidate immune exposures, relying instead on TCR beta sequences and their occurrence across donors. To decide whether each TCR beta V gene segment behaved as functional or pseudogenic, an earlier analysis of some 600 of the donors relied on high-throughput TCR beta sequencing. Donor age, sex, ethnicity and CMV serostatus were collected together with the repertoire data. A later genetic analysis took genome-wide SNP genotypes for 398 of the 666 donors and used that subset as a discovery cohort. Every repertoire in the discovery cohort had been generated on one and the same sequencing platform. HLA typing included class I and class II loci at four-digit resolution. The number of donors typed differed by locus, with 629-630 for A, B, C, DRB1 and DQB1, around 500 for DQA1, under 610 for DPA1, and some 440 for DPB1. Roughly five DR-DQ haplotypes were handled as single units for association and clustering, since linkage in the cohort was strong. Across 300 to 400 genotyped donors of the cohort, an average of roughly 230,000 unique TCR beta nucleotide sequences per donor were sequenced, and roughly a sixth of those sequences were non-productive. Study-wide findings and limitations: In vitro tests confirmed that a few of the cytomegalovirus-associated TCR beta chains recognize cytomegalovirus antigens. The study gave a list of 150 to 200 TCR beta chains associated with cytomegalovirus. Some IMGT-functional V segments, including TRBV6-2 and TRBV6-3, could not be distinguished by the 87-base-pair reads and were therefore excluded. Cytomegalovirus status was reported to be diagnosed by the classifier with high specificity and sensitivity in both the original and validation cohorts. In a later genetic analysis, a missense DCLRE1C variant was associated with V-gene and J-gene trimming of TCR beta chains, and the association was replicated in an independent cohort. When HLA alleles, especially DR and DQ, strongly co-occurred, attributing TCR associations to individual alleles was difficult. A later analysis found that HLA-associated TCR beta chains were more clonally expanded and had lower generation probabilities than equally common non-associated chains. The authors suggested that the approach could potentially be extended to other disease states and immunological phenotypes. According to a later analysis, TCR association rates differed among HLA loci, with DRB1 alleles showing the most associated TCRs and HLA-C alleles showing the fewest. Only TCR beta chains were sequenced in this cohort, and the absence of alpha or paired-chain data limited detectable features. Linkage disequilibrium might explain the correlated functional status among segregating V segments, but an unknown experimental factor could not be ruled out. According to a later analysis, parvovirus B19, influenza, CMV and Epstein-Barr virus appeared linked to several top co-occurrence clusters. Because counts were too low, seventeen rarely observed V segments, including chromosome 9 orphons, were excluded from the earlier analysis of about 500 of the donors. A group of highly shared sequence variants was considered likely to be a technical artifact of the sequencing pipeline. In an earlier analysis of roughly 500 of the donors, most TCR beta V segments appeared in productive rearrangements about 87% or about 30% of the time, broadly matching IMGT annotations. Most TCR sequences were seen in very few donors, while some public TCRs were found in many individuals. Because HLA typing was missing for some donors at each locus, association tests included only the typed subset. Immune exposure information for the cohort was limited to CMV serostatus. A later genetic analysis reported fewer N-insertions in productive TCRs among donors in an Asian-associated ancestry cluster than the roughly 700-donor mean. Roughly uniform sequencing depth across donors was assumed in presence/absence analyses, although this assumption may not hold. A further reported finding was that TCR beta sequences accurately predicted the HLA-A and HLA-B alleles for most subjects in the first cohort. Specific HLA alleles were associated with 16,951 TCR beta sequences at a false discovery rate of 0.05 in a later analysis. Most CMV-associated TCR beta chains appeared to be HLA-restricted in a later analysis, and the HLA associations seemed to be driven largely by CMV exposure.

Libraries were prepared through the immunoSEQ multiplex PCR assay. The multiplex PCR relied on a mix of 60 forward primers for TCR Vbeta segments and 13 reverse primers for TCR Jbeta segments. The CDR3 region of rearranged TCR beta genes was amplified from genomic DNA by a multiplex PCR assay. The Illumina HiSeq System was used to sequence the amplified TCR beta libraries as 87-base-pair reads. The original methods were these. A later analysis tallied roughly 76 million unique TCR beta chains across the 640 or so repertoires, and 10 million to 11 million of those chains were shared by two or more donors. To remove PCR and sequencing errors, raw reads were error-corrected and collapsed into unique sequences using a nearest-neighbor algorithm that merged closely related sequences. To assign V, D and J gene segments, CDR3 sequences were aligned to IMGT reference sequences. For a sequence to be retained, a match of at least six nucleotides was required to both a V gene segment and a J gene segment. Rearrangements were classified as productive when the CDR3 lacked stop codons and remained in frame with V and J, and all other rearrangements were classified as non-productive. CDR3 was defined according to IMGT convention as the region running from the second conserved V-encoded cysteine to the conserved J-encoded phenylalanine. The earlier analysis of about 640 of the donors excluded any sequence lacking an unambiguous match to a single V gene segment. An earlier analysis of a few hundred of the donors called V segments functional above 56.7% productive rearrangements and segregating when the between-donor standard deviation exceeded 5%. A statistical classification framework was built to diagnose cytomegalovirus status from the catalog of TCR beta chain sequences. V and J gene assignment, in a later analysis, came from comparing TCR nucleotide sequences with IMGT/GENE-DB human TR gene sequences. A later analysis assigned CDR3 sequences and most-parsimonious VDJ recombination scenarios with the TCRdist pipeline. A later analysis defined each TCR beta chain by its CDR3 amino acid sequence plus V-gene family, and excluded reads lacking a unique V-gene family. A later analysis removed 592 highly shared, low-generation-probability nucleotide sequences to deal with suspected cross-contamination and a sequencing artifact. In a later analysis, a clonal expansion index was calculated for each public chain from normalized within-repertoire ranks of inferred template counts. Generation probabilities in a later analysis came from a VDJ recombination model fitted to out-of-frame rearrangements, and those results were checked against IGoR. In a later analysis, TCR-TCR, TCR-HLA and TCR-CMV co-occurrence was scored with hypergeometric tests, and a repertoire-size bias correction was applied to TCR pairs. To estimate false discovery rates, a later analysis permuted the HLA or CMV assignments 20 times. A later analysis grouped co-occurring TCRs with DBSCAN, adding TCRdist sequence similarity when clustering within HLA-allele-positive subsets. For co-occurrence clustering, repertoires with fewer than 30,000 or more than 120,000 public chains were excluded, along with 5 or 6 repertoires with anomalous nucleotide sharing. Here the immuneACCESS table is served through TCRdb, limited to in-frame sequences with V and J called. Missing clones are a known gap in these copies; in checked studies unresolved V genes cover under half, and the rest lacks a known reason. The V and J calls and the clone size are those of that table, but D and trimming were determined from the DNA. The sample includes about 82,000 clones, with roughly 80% observed a single time. The top ten clonotypes cover about an eighth of the sample.

Sequencing was carried out using PBMCs. The chain couples TRBV7-9 to TRBJ2-7, and TRBD1 may be the D gene, going by 5 matching bases. The source of this sequence is a human donor in good health. The bases read TGTGCCAGCAGCTCAGGGTGGGGATACGAGCAGTACTTC. Protein translation: CASSSGWGYEQYF.